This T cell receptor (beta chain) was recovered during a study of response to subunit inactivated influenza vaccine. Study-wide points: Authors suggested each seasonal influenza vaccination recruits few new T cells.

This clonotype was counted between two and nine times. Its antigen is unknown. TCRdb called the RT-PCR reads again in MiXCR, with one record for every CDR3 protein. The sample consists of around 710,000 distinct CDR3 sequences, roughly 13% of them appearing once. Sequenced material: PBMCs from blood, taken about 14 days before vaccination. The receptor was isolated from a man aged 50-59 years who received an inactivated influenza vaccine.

The CDR3 region has the DNA TGTGCCAGCTGCTTCCTTTCGAAGAACACTGAAGCTTTCTTT. It specifies CASCFLSKNTEAFF. The rearrangement links TRBV2 to TRBJ1-1; the D is unclear. The CDR3 is 14 residues long. Germline values: CDR1 SNHLY, CDR2 FYNNEI. The V end was cut by 8 bases, the J end by 1 base, with 14 bases between. Drawing the rest from reference TRBV2 and TRBJ1-1, the complete variable domain is EPEVTQTPSHQVTQMGQEVILRCVPISNHLYFYWYRQILGQKVEFLVSFYNNEISEKSEIFDDQFSVERPDGSNFTLKIRSTKLEDSAMYFCASCFLSKNTEAFFGQGTRLTVV.